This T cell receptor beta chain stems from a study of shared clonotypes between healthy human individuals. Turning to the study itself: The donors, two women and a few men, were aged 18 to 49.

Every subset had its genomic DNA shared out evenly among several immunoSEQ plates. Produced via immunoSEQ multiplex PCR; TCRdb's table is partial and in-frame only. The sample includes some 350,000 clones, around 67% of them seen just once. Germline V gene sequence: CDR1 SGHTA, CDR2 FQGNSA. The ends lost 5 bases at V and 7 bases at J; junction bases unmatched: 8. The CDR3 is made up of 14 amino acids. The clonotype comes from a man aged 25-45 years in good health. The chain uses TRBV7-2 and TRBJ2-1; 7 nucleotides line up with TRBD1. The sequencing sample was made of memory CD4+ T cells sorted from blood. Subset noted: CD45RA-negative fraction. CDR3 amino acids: CASSLRQGENEQFF. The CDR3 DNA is TGTGCCAGCAGCCTCCGACAGGGAGAGAATGAGCAGTTCTTC.